A single T cell receptor (beta chain) is shown here with its context. This entry comes from a study of cytomegalovirus exposure and HLA in healthy donors. Germline CDR1 reads MNHEY; CDR2 reads SVGAGI. The J segment lost 2 bases and the V segment lost 5 bases, leaving 2 bases of the junction unmatched. This CDR3 has 14 residues. PCR primers comprised 60 Vbeta and 13 Jbeta primers. Measured with immunoSEQ multiplex PCR; TCRdb has only the in-frame clones, and not every one. The data hold over 150,000 clones, with 77% observed a single time. Sequencing was carried out using PBMCs. The J gene is TRBJ2-3, the V gene TRBV6-5; 9 bases are a match to TRBD2. This clonotype was sampled from a woman aged 40 to 50 in good health and CMV-seropositive. CDR3 in amino acids: CASSPSGNTDTQYF. CDR3 sequence (DNA): TGTGCCAGCAGTCCTAGCGGGAACACAGATACGCAGTATTTT.